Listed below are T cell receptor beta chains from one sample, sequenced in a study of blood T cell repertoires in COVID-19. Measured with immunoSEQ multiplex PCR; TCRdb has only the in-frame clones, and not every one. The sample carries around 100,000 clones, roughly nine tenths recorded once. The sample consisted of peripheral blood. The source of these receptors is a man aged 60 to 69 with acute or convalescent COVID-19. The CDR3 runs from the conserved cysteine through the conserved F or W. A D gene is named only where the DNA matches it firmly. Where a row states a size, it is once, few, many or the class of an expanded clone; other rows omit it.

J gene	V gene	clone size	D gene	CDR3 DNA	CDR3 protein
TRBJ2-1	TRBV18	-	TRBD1	TGTGCCAGCTCACCCGACAGGGTAAGCTACAATGAGCAGTTCTTC	CASSPDRVSYNEQFF
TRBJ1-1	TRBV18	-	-	TGTGCCAGCTCACCGGCCGGGACAAGAAAAGCTTTCTTT	CASSPAGTRKAFF
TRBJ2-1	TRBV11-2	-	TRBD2	TGTGCCAGCAGCCCTGGGACTAGCGGGAGGACATATTACAATGAGCAGTTCTTC	CASSPGTSGRTYYNEQFF
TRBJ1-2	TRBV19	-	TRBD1	TGTGCCAGTAGTATCTATGTGGGACAGGGGGTTGGCTACACCTTC	CASSIYVGQGVGYTF
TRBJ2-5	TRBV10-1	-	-	TGCGCCAGCAGTGAACCATTATCGGGCCAAGAGACCCAGTACTTC	CASSEPLSGQETQYF
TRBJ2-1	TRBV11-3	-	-	TGTGCCAGCAGCGCCTTCGAGAGCTCCTACAATGAGCAGTTCTTC	CASSAFESSYNEQFF
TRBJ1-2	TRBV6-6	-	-	TGTGCCAGCAGTTCGGACTGGGGCTACACCTTC	CASSSDWGYTF
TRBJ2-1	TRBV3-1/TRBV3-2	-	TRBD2	TGTGCCAGCAGCCAGGATCTAGCGGGAAATTACAATGAGCAGTTCTTC	CASSQDLAGNYNEQFF
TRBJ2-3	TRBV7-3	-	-	TGTGCCAGCAGCTTATGGTCTAGCGCAGATACGCAGTATTTT	CASSLWSSADTQYF
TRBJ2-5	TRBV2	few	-	TGTGCCAGCAGTCCAGGGGTTGAGACCCAGTACTTC	CASSPGVETQYF
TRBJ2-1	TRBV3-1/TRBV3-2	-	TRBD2	TGTGCCAGCAGCCAAGGGCGACTAGCGGGATCTGCCGAGCAGTTCTTC	CASSQGRLAGSAEQFF
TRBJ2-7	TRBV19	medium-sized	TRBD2	TGTGCCAGTAGTATTAGACTAGCGGGAGTGGAAGACGAGCAGTACTTC	CASSIRLAGVEDEQYF
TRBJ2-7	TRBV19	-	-	TGTGCCAGTAGTATAGACCCCGGAGCGGGCGAGCAGTACTTC	CASSIDPGAGEQYF
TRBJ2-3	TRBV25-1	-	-	TGTGCCAGCAGTGTAGCGACCAGCACAGATACGCAGTATTTT	CASSVATSTDTQYF
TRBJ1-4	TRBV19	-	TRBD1	TGTGCCAGTAGTTCGGTATCGGACAGGTGGAATGAAAAACTGTTTTTT	CASSSVSDRWNEKLFF
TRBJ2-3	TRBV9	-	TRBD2	TGTGCCAGCTCCTCATGGCTAGCGGGGGTAGATACGCAGTATTTT	CASSSWLAGVDTQYF
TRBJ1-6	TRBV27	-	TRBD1	TGTGCCAGCAGTTTATCGACAGGGGGCTACTCACCCCTCCACTTT	CASSLSTGGYSPLHF
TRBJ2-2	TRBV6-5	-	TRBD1	TGTGCCAGCAACCGGGACAGGGTTTACACCGGGGAGCTGTTTTTT	CASNRDRVYTGELFF
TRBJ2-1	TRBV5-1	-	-	TGCGCCAGCAGCTTGGTCAGGGGCAATGAGCAGTTCTTC	CASSLVRGNEQFF
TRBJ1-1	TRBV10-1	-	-	TGCGCCAGCAGTGAAGCGAGAAACACTGAAGCTTTCTTT	CASSEARNTEAFF
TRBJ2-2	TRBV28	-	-	TGTGCCAGCAGTTTCAGGGCCGGGGAGCTGTTTTTT	CASSFRAGELFF
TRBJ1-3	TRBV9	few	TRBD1	TGTGCCAGCAGCGTAGGAGACAGGGCTGGAAACACCATATATTTT	CASSVGDRAGNTIYF
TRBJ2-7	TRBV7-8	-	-	TGTGCCAGCAGCCCCGGCGGGACGGGAACGTACGAGCAGTACTTC	CASSPGGTGTYEQYF
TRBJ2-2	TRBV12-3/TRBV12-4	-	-	TGTGCCAGCAGTCTTCTAGAGGGGGAGCTGTTTTTT	CASSLLEGELFF
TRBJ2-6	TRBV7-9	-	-	TGTGCCAGCAGCCCCCGCAGGGGATGGTCTGGGGCCAACGTCCTGACTTTC	CASSPRRGWSGANVLTF
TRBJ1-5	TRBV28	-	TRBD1	TGTGCCAGCAGTTTATTGGCACAGGGGACTTTCAGTTATAGCAATCAGCCCCAGCATTTT	CASSLLAQGTFSYSNQPQHF
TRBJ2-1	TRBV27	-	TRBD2	TGTGCCAGCAGCCCCGGGACTAGCGGGAACTATGAGCAGTTCTTC	CASSPGTSGNYEQFF
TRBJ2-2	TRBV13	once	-	TGTGCCAGCAGCTTAGAAGGCCTGGTCCCCCGGAGTGGGAACACCGGGGAGCTGTTTTTT	CASSLEGLVPRSGNTGELFF
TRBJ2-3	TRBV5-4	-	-	TGTGCCAGCAGCTTTGGAGTCCCTAGCACAGATACGCAGTATTTT	CASSFGVPSTDTQYF
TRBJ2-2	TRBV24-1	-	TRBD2	TGTGCCACTACTTCGGGACTAGCGGCTGGGGAGCTGTTTTTT	CATTSGLAAGELFF
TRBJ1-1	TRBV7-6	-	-	TGTGCCAGCAGCTTAGAGCCAAGTAGCGCTGAAGCTTTCTTT	CASSLEPSSAEAFF
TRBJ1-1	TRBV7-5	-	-	TGTGCCAGAAGCTTAGGCGGGACTGAAGCTTTCTTT	CARSLGGTEAFF
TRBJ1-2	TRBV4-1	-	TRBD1	TGCGCCAGCAGAAAACCGGGACAGGGCGTCGGCTACACCTTC	CASRKPGQGVGYTF
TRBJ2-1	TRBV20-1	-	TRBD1	TGCAGTGCGGGACAGGGATCCGAGCAGTTCTTC	CSAGQGSEQFF
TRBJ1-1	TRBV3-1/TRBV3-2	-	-	TGTGCCAGCAGTAAAGGACAGTCGAACACTGAAGCTTTCTTT	CASSKGQSNTEAFF
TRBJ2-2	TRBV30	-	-	TGTGCCTGGAGGGCAGTAGGGGAGCTGTTTTTT	CAWRAVGELFF